Following are 18 T cell receptor beta chains from one sample sequenced in a study of molecular identifiers for immune sequencing clone quantification. TCRdb re-derived calls from the PCR reads in MiXCR, one entry per CDR3 protein. The sample yields some 59,000 distinct CDR3 sequences, about 25% seen once. The specimen sequenced was naive CD8+ T cells from blood, with Jurkat cell RNA spiked in. Noted subset: FACS-sorted CD8+CD4-CCR7+CD45RA+ naive T cells. The receptors here all came from a human donor in good health. Some libraries in this study had Jurkat cell RNA spiked in.

This clonotype was counted many times. The chain recombines TRBV4-1 with TRBJ2-7; no clear D. CDR3 length: 15 amino acids. Per germline, CDR1 MGHRA and CDR2 YSYEKL. V was cut by 1 base and J by 4 bases, with 14 bases left in between. The CDR3 coding sequence is TGCGCCAGCAGCCAAGGGCGCACATGGGCGTACGAGCAGTACTTC. It yields the protein CASSQGRTWAYEQYF.

This clonotype was seen more than once but under ten times. As the CDR3 is not closed by the conserved phenylalanine or tryptophan, this likely results from a read error. The genes are TRBV7-9 and TRBJ1-3; D unresolved. V was shortened by 3 bases and J by 0 bases, with 21 bases between the two germline ends. CDR1 is SEHNR and CDR2 is FQNEAQ in the germline V gene (reference sequence). The CDR3 totals 19 residues. The CDR3 nucleotides are TGTGCCAGCAGCTTCCCTAGGGTTTGGGGAGAAGGCTCTGGAAACACCATATATTCT. Protein product: CASSFPRVWGEGSGNTIYS.

About this clonotype itself: Because the CDR3 is missing its conserved closing phenylalanine or tryptophan, this is likely a read error. J is TRBJ1-6 and V is TRBV27; a possible D gene is TRBD1 (6 bases). The V end was cut by 5 bases, the J end by 2 bases, with 10 bases between. The CDR3 length is 15 residues. Germline CDR1 is MNHEY and CDR2 is SMNVEV (reference sequence). The CDR3 loop reads CASSLRTAYNSPLHL. CDR3 nucleotide sequence: TGTGCCAGCAGTCTAAGGACAGCCTATAATTCACCCCTCCACCTT.

This clonotype was seen many times. J is TRBJ2-7 and V is TRBV30; 8 nucleotides agree with TRBD2. J gave up 12 bases and V 1 base, and 11 bases lay outside the gene matches. This CDR3 has 13 amino acids. Germline lookup yields CDR1 GTSNPN and CDR2 SVGIG (reference sequence). The CDR3 region has the DNA TGTGCCTGGAGTGGAATCAGCGGGGGAAGGCCGTACTTC. This gives the protein CAWSGISGGRPYF.

This clonotype was seen at least ten times. This chain connects TRBV7-2 to TRBJ2-7; the D is unclear. There are 13 residues in the CDR3. Germline V gene lookup returns CDR1 SGHTA and CDR2 FQGNSA. Trimming stripped 5 bases from V and 3 bases from J, with 11 bases between. CDR3 sequence (DNA): TGTGCCAGCAGCCCGTATGGAAACTACGAGCAGTACTTC. Translated: CASSPYGNYEQYF.

This clonotype came up a few times. A much larger clone differs from this one at a single base, so this may be a read error. V is TRBV7-2 and J is TRBJ2-3; 7 bases agree with TRBD2. In germline, CDR1 is SGHTA, CDR2 FQGNSA. This CDR3 has 16 residues. V lost 2 bases, J lost 2 bases, and 7 bases stayed unmatched. The CDR3 spells CASSLLPGGVTDTQYF. The CDR3 DNA is TGTGCCAGCAGCTTACTCCCGGGGGGTGTCACAGATACGCAGTATTTT.

Comments on this clonotype: A much larger clone is a single base away; this may be a read error. The genes are TRBV28 and TRBJ2-5, with TRBD2 identical over 7 bases. The CDR3 has 14 residues. Germline-derived CDR1 and CDR2 are MDHEN and SYDVKM. The CDR3 region is CASSLLAGQEPQYF. CDR3 nucleotides: TGTGCCAGCAGTTTATTAGCGGGTCAAGAGCCCCAGTACTTC.

As concerns this clonotype: Relative to the germline gene, one junction end is altered; a read error may explain this. The rearrangement joins TRBV6-6 to TRBJ1-5, with 7 nucleotides matching TRBD1. In germline, CDR1 is MNHNY, CDR2 SVGAGI (reference sequence). This CDR3 spans 16 amino acids. The CDR3 bases are TGTGCCAGCAGTTACTTCCGGGACAGACATGATCAGCTCCAGCATTTT. Translated, it gives CASSYFRDRHDQLQHF.

There are a few counts of this clonotype. A read error may be the cause here, since a much bigger clone is one base away. J is TRBJ2-1 and V is TRBV9, with 10 bases lining up with TRBD2. The germline V gene has CDR1 SGDLS and CDR2 YYNGEE. The J segment lost 5 bases and the V segment lost 1 base, leaving 6 bases of the junction unmatched. The CDR3 runs to 16 residues. CDR3 nucleotides: TGTGCCAGCAGCGTACCGAGGACTAGCGGTGACAATGAGCAGTTCTTC. Translation gives CASSVPRTSGDNEQFF.

In this sample, this clonotype turned up many times. The chain employs TRBV20-1 and TRBJ2-1; tentatively, D is TRBD1 or TRBD2 (5 bases each). Germline lookup yields CDR1 DFQATT and CDR2 SNEGSKA (reference sequence). The CDR3 consists of 16 residues. V lost 3 bases and J lost 0, with 15 bases in between. The CDR3 loop is CSASLSGPSSYNEQFF. CDR3 coding DNA: TGCAGTGCTAGCTTATCGGGGCCGAGCTCCTACAATGAGCAGTTCTTC.

As to this clonotype: A read error may explain this, as a much larger clone is one base away. The chain combines TRBV5-6 with TRBJ2-3; the match to TRBD1 covers 12 bases. CDR1 SGHDT and CDR2 YYEEEE come from the germline V gene. The CDR3 is made up of 19 amino acids. CDR3 DNA: TGTGCCAGCAACCTACTCCGGGACAGGGGGCCCCCTGTCGTTGATACGCGGTATTTT. The encoded protein is CASNLLRDRGPPVVDTRYF.

There are many counts of this clonotype. V gene TRBV27 combines with J gene TRBJ2-5; either TRBD1 or TRBD2 may supply D (5 bases each). Germline CDR1 reads MNHEY; CDR2 reads SMNVEV (reference sequence). The V and J ends lost 5 bases and 4 bases respectively, with 20 bases between them. This CDR3 spans 16 amino acids. The CDR3 DNA reads as TGTGCCAGCAGTCCAGGGACCCTTGGATGGGGAGAGACCCAGTACTTC. Translation gives CASSPGTLGWGETQYF.

This clonotype was detected only a few times. J is TRBJ2-5 and V is TRBV2, with 10 bases matching TRBD2. The CDR3 covers 19 residues. V trimming: 1 base; J trimming: 0 bases; junction bases outside the gene matches: 11. Germline V gene lookup returns CDR1 SNHLY and CDR2 FYNNEI. The chain's CDR3 is CASSEEGLAGVRYQETQYF. For the CDR3, the DNA is TGTGCCAGCAGTGAAGAGGGCCTAGCGGGGGTCAGGTACCAAGAGACCCAGTACTTC.

This clonotype was counted many times. The chain employs TRBV28 and TRBJ2-3, with D unresolved. The ends were cut back, 2 bases at V and 0 bases at J, with 12 bases in the middle. The V gene's germline CDR1 is MDHEN and CDR2 SYDVKM. The CDR3 runs 16 residues. CDR3 sequence: CASSLKARTSTDTQYF. The CDR3, as DNA: TGTGCCAGCAGTTTAAAGGCGCGGACGAGCACAGATACGCAGTATTTT.

V usage is TRBV7-9 and J usage is TRBJ1-2; the D gene is possibly TRBD1 (6 bases). V was shortened by 5 bases and J by 8 bases, with 24 bases between the two germline ends. This CDR3 comprises 16 residues. Germline V gives CDR1 SEHNR, CDR2 FQNEAQ (reference sequence). The CDR3 spells CASSPPEGVTTKGYTF. DNA for the CDR3: TGTGCCAGCAGCCCCCCGGAGGGGGTAACCACCAAGGGCTACACCTTC.

This clonotype has at least ten counts. The chain uses TRBV6-2 or TRBV6-3 and TRBJ1-1; a possible D gene is TRBD1 (5 bases). CDR1 and CDR2 (germline): MNHEY, SVGEGT. CDR3 length equals 14 residues. V lost 7 bases, J lost 7 bases, and 19 bases lay in between. The CDR3 reads CASTLYQTGREAFF. CDR3 in DNA: TGTGCCAGCACCCTATATCAGACGGGACGTGAAGCTTTCTTT.

This clonotype was counted at least ten times. The chain recombines TRBV6-5 with TRBJ2-2; TRBD1 matches 7 bases. This CDR3 is built from 16 residues. The V gene end was trimmed by 1 base and the J gene end by 1 base; junction bases not matched to a gene: 3. The germline V gene encodes CDR1 MNHEY and CDR2 SVGAGI. The CDR3: CASSYFDRENTGELFF. The DNA of the CDR3 is TGTGCCAGCAGTTACTTCGACAGGGAGAACACCGGGGAGCTGTTTTTT.

This clonotype has only a few counts. This chain uses TRBV5-1 with TRBJ2-7, with 7 bases aligning to TRBD1. The CDR3 totals 16 residues. The V gene's germline CDR1 is SGHRS and CDR2 YFSETQ. The junction had 9 bases not matched to a gene; V was cut back by 3 bases and J by 0 bases. CDR3 bases: TGCGCCAGCAGCTGGGGACCGGGACAGAGCTCCTACGAGCAGTACTTC. It encodes CASSWGPGQSSYEQYF. Supplemented by reference TRBV5-1 and TRBJ2-7, the full variable domain reads KAGVTQTPRYLIKTRGQQVTLSCSPISGHRSVSWYQQTPGQGLQFLFEYFSETQRNKGNFPGRFSGRQFSNSRSEMNVSTLELGDSALYLCASSWGPGQSSYEQYFGPGTRLTVT.